The 20 T cell receptor beta chains presented below share a single source sample, sequenced in a study of CD8 T cells in ankylosing spondylitis (dated by TCRdb to between 2016 and 2019). The library was prepared using 5' RACE. This sample was sequenced with an Illumina HiSeq 2500. TCRdb applied fastp at Q25 and MiXCR to the public reads, then kept only in-frame beta chains. Entries are consolidated by CDR3 protein sequence, retaining the most common genes and DNA. This sample holds fewer than 80,000 distinct CDR3 sequences; about 5.2% were observed only once. The ten largest clones add up to about 2.2% of the sample. Sequenced material: blood, either unsorted or a sorted T cell fraction (not recorded which). The receptor set was obtained from a male donor with ankylosing spondylitis or in good health (not recorded which).

V gene TRBV7-2 combines with J gene TRBJ2-3; a weak D match, TRBD1 (6 bases). CDR1 SGHTA and CDR2 FQGNSA come from the germline V gene. Trimming took 5 bases from V and 2 from J, leaving 17 bases between them. The CDR3 is made up of 16 amino acids. CDR3 residues: CASSRRPWTDTDTQYF. As DNA, the CDR3 is TGTGCCAGCAGCAGACGACCGTGGACAGACACAGATACGCAGTATTTT.

This clonotype was observed many times. The J gene is TRBJ2-2, the V gene TRBV28; 7 bases are shared with TRBD1. After removal of 10 bases from V and 0 bases from J, the junction contained 11 bases not matched to a gene. Germline assignment: CDR1 MDHEN and CDR2 SYDVKM. The CDR3 sequence is 16 residues long. The CDR3 DNA is TGTGCCATTCTGGGACAGTCGACGGCGAACACCGGGGAGCTGTTTTTT. Protein product: CAILGQSTANTGELFF.

This clonotype has at least ten counts. This chain joins TRBV5-1 and TRBJ1-1; D perhaps matches TRBD1 (5 bases). CDR1 and CDR2 from the germline V gene are SGHRS and YFSETQ. V was cut by 4 bases and J by 10 bases, with 17 bases left in between. The CDR3 contains 13 residues. The CDR3 DNA follows: TGCGCCAGCAGCAGAGGGGACGACAGCCCAGCTTTCTTT. Protein sequence: CASSRGDDSPAFF.

This clonotype was observed many times. The J gene is TRBJ2-5, the V gene TRBV28; 7 bases line up with TRBD1. The trim removed 5 bases at V and 3 bases at J, leaving 9 bases unmatched. The germline V gene has CDR1 MDHEN and CDR2 SYDVKM. The CDR3 consists of 15 residues. The CDR3 spells CASSTPGQAKETQYF. The CDR3 region has the DNA TGTGCCAGCAGTACCCCAGGACAGGCTAAAGAGACCCAGTACTTC. Filled out from reference TRBV28 and TRBJ2-5, the complete variable domain reads DVKVTQSSRYLVKRTGEKVFLECVQDMDHENMFWYRQDPGLGLRLIYFSYDVKMKEKGDIPEGYSVSREKKERFSLILESASTNQTSMYLCASSTPGQAKETQYFGPGTRLLVL.

This clonotype has a count of ten or more. The chain carries TRBV20-1 and TRBJ2-1, with D perhaps TRBD2 (5 bases). The germline V and J ends were trimmed by 5 bases and 2 bases, with 19 bases remaining between them. The CDR3 is made up of 16 amino acids. From germline, CDR1 is DFQATT and CDR2 SNEGSKA (reference sequence). The CDR3 is CSAPHFGKLPYNEQFF. CDR3 bases: TGCAGTGCTCCCCACTTCGGGAAGTTACCCTACAATGAGCAGTTCTTC.

This clonotype was counted ten times or more. The chain links TRBV5-6 to TRBJ2-5, with D perhaps TRBD2 (5 bases). Germline CDR1 reads SGHDT; CDR2 reads YYEEEE. The V end was cut by 4 bases, the J end by 4 bases, with 17 bases between. CDR3 length equals 15 residues. The CDR3, as DNA: TGTGCCAGCAGCGGACTCGAGCAGCCGTCAGAGACCCAGTACTTC. Protein: CASSGLEQPSETQYF.

At least ten counts were recorded for this clonotype. V gene TRBV2 combines with J gene TRBJ1-6; D gene unclear. The CDR3 consists of 14 residues. CDR1 is SNHLY, CDR2 FYNNEI, per germline. V lost 4 bases, J lost 7 bases, and 11 bases lay in between. CDR3 DNA: TGTGCCAGCAGTGTGCGGACGGAGAATTCACCCCTCCACTTT. Translated: CASSVRTENSPLHF.

This clonotype has a handful of counts. The chain is built from TRBV25-1 and TRBJ2-2, with 7 bases that match TRBD2. CDR1 is MGHDK and CDR2 is SYGVNS in the germline V gene. J lost 6 bases, V lost 0 bases, and 7 bases had no gene match. The CDR3 loop spans 16 amino acids. The CDR3 region is CASSEYGRAGAGELFF. The CDR3 bases are TGTGCCAGCAGTGAATATGGCAGGGCGGGGGCCGGGGAGCTGTTTTTT.

This clonotype occurred many times. This chain joins TRBV7-2 and TRBJ2-1, with unresolved D. The CDR3 covers 15 residues. V gave up 8 bases and J gave up 8 bases, with 22 bases separating them. Germline CDR1 is SGHTA and CDR2 is FQGNSA. In DNA form, the CDR3 reads TGTGCCAGCGGTTTTTATCGACCGGCGGTGGATGAGCAGTTCTTC. Translating gives CASGFYRPAVDEQFF.

CDR3 sequence (DNA): TGTGCCAGCAGTTACTACCCGACAGAATTCAATCAGCCCCAGCATTTT. This gives the protein CASSYYPTEFNQPQHF. The rearrangement joins TRBV6-5 to TRBJ1-5; D is possibly TRBD1 (5 bases). The V gene lost 1 base and the J gene lost 3 bases, with 13 bases spanning the gap. There are 16 residues in the CDR3. CDR1 is MNHEY and CDR2 is SVGAGI in the germline V gene.

This clonotype was counted many times. The genes are TRBV7-2 and TRBJ1-5, with 7 bases that match TRBD1. Trimming took 3 bases from V and 0 from J; bases not matched to a gene: 2. The CDR3 loop spans 15 amino acids. Germline V gene lookup returns CDR1 SGHTA and CDR2 FQGNSA. Here the CDR3 reads CASSFTGASNQPQHF. The CDR3, as DNA: TGTGCCAGCAGCTTTACAGGGGCTAGCAATCAGCCCCAGCATTTT.

This clonotype has at least ten counts. The rearrangement uses TRBV20-1 and TRBJ2-5, with D hard to call. Trimming pared 6 bases from V and 8 bases from J, leaving 16 bases between. Germline V CDR1 and CDR2: DFQATT, SNEGSKA (reference sequence). The CDR3 covers 12 residues. The CDR3 region is CSARADSFTQYF. CDR3 nucleotide sequence: TGCAGTGCCCGCGCAGATAGCTTCACCCAGTACTTC.

This clonotype was seen at least ten times. This chain connects TRBV12-3 or TRBV12-4 to TRBJ1-1; TRBD1 matches at 8 bases. Unmatched junction bases numbered 2, after V lost 8 bases and J lost 0 bases. There are 13 residues in the CDR3. CDR3 amino acids: CASDRGLNTEAFF. The CDR3 coding sequence is TGTGCCAGCGACAGGGGCTTGAACACTGAAGCTTTCTTT.

This clonotype was observed a few times. This chain connects TRBV5-1 to TRBJ2-7; 7 bases match TRBD1. Germline-derived CDR1 and CDR2 are SGHRS and YFSETQ. The CDR3 loop spans 15 amino acids. V lost 4 bases, J lost 1 base, and 8 bases stayed unmatched. This CDR3 is CASSPRGQPSYEQYF. CDR3 coding DNA: TGCGCCAGCAGCCCCCGGGGACAGCCGTCCTACGAGCAGTACTTC. The full variable domain, with the rest looked up from reference TRBV5-1 and TRBJ2-7, is KAGVTQTPRYLIKTRGQQVTLSCSPISGHRSVSWYQQTPGQGLQFLFEYFSETQRNKGNFPGRFSGRQFSNSRSEMNVSTLELGDSALYLCASSPRGQPSYEQYFGPGTRLTVT.

The table lists this clonotype with many counts. This rearrangement joins TRBV2 to TRBJ1-6, with D unresolved. Between the trimmed V and J ends, which lost 6 bases and 7 bases, there was a span of 22 bases. This CDR3 has 17 amino acids. Germline V gene data show CDR1 as SNHLY and CDR2 as FYNNEI. The CDR3 bases are TGTGCCAGCAGACCCCCGACTGGTGGCTCTTTAAATTCACCCCTCCACTTT. Its protein product is CASRPPTGGSLNSPLHF.

This clonotype was detected many times. V and J are TRBV6-5 and TRBJ1-3; D not certain. The CDR3 consists of 16 residues. The germline V and J ends were trimmed by 2 bases and 0 bases, with 11 bases remaining between them. CDR1 is MNHEY, CDR2 SVGAGI, per germline. The CDR3 loop reads CASSYRAADSGNTIYF. Written as DNA, the CDR3 is TGTGCCAGCAGTTACAGGGCGGCAGACTCTGGAAACACCATATATTTT.

The sample holds many counts of this clonotype. The chain links TRBV5-1 to TRBJ1-1; D is undetermined. Trimming left V 4 bases short and J 1 base short, with 14 bases between. The CDR3 runs 15 residues. Germline V lookup: CDR1 SGHRS, CDR2 YFSETQ. The CDR3 nucleotides read TGCGCCAGCAGCCTAGGTGGTACGGGGAACACTGAAGCTTTCTTT. Its protein product is CASSLGGTGNTEAFF. The entire variable domain, with the rest obtained from reference TRBV5-1 and TRBJ1-1, is as follows: KAGVTQTPRYLIKTRGQQVTLSCSPISGHRSVSWYQQTPGQGLQFLFEYFSETQRNKGNFPGRFSGRQFSNSRSEMNVSTLELGDSALYLCASSLGGTGNTEAFFGQGTRLTVV.

This clonotype was observed many times. This chain uses TRBV28 with TRBJ2-2, with 7 nucleotides matching TRBD1. CDR1 and CDR2 from the germline V gene are MDHEN and SYDVKM. The CDR3 is 15 amino acids. V lost 7 bases, J lost 4 bases, and 9 bases stayed unmatched. The CDR3 protein is CASTDDRVPTGELFF. Written as DNA, the CDR3 is TGTGCCAGCACCGACGACAGGGTTCCCACCGGGGAGCTGTTTTTT.

This clonotype was seen repeatedly, ten times or more. The rearrangement links TRBV29-1 to TRBJ2-7; possibly TRBD1 or TRBD2 for D (5 bases each). CDR1 and CDR2 (germline): SQVTM, ANQGSEA. V lost 5 bases and J lost 6, with 11 bases in between. The CDR3 runs to 11 residues. The CDR3 coding sequence is TGCAGCGTTCTGGGGGTAGGCGAGCAGTACTTC. It yields the protein CSVLGVGEQYF.

This clonotype is judged medium-sized (0.01 to 0.1%). The gene calls are TRBV6-5 and TRBJ2-1; 8 bases line up with TRBD1. Germline V CDR1 and CDR2: MNHEY, SVGAGI. Losses at the gene ends were 8 bases for V and 4 bases for J; bases not matched to a gene: 7. The CDR3 extends over 14 amino acids. This CDR3 reads CASGGTGPYNEQFF. DNA for the CDR3: TGTGCCAGCGGGGGGACAGGACCTTACAATGAGCAGTTCTTC.